The clone carrying this TCR beta chain was counted once. The antigen remains undetermined. PCR was performed using 60 Vbeta and 13 Jbeta primers. Clones were sequenced by immunoSEQ multiplex PCR, and TCRdb holds only the in-frame ones, with some missing. The sample lists approximately 110,000 clones, about four fifths occurring once. V dropped 3 bases and J dropped 2 bases, with 16 bases sitting between them. CDR1 is MGHDK and CDR2 is SYGVNS in the germline V gene. There are 16 residues in the CDR3. This sample was included in a study of cytomegalovirus exposure and HLA in healthy donors. Looking at the study overall: Around 180 million T cells yielded some 120 million unique TCR beta sequences in earlier analysis.

Broader study findings: The study put 150 or so TCR beta chains on its list as cytomegalovirus-associated. A later analysis showed that HLA-associated TCR beta chains had undergone more clonal expansion than equally common others.

Sequencing was performed on PBMCs. The TCR comes from a woman between 55 and 75 years old in good health and CMV-seropositive. J is TRBJ1-1 and V is TRBV25-1, with D perhaps TRBD1 (6 bases). The CDR3 sequence: CASSDPHRAYNTEAFF. CDR3 in DNA: TGTGCCAGCAGTGACCCCCACAGGGCGTATAACACTGAAGCTTTCTTT.